The next 8 T cell receptor beta chains were all read from a single sample in a study of cytotoxic CD8 clonotypes in ibrutinib-treated CLL. Data came from immunoSEQ multiplex PCR; TCRdb stores just in-frame clones and leaves some out. The repertoire consists of roughly 40,000 clones, with nearly 70% occurring once and the leading ten covering about 13%. The source material was PBMCs, sampled after 12 months of ibrutinib treatment. These receptor sequences come from a human donor with chronic lymphocytic leukemia.

The chain links TRBV15 to TRBJ2-3; no clear D gene. V was clipped by 0 bases and J by 3 bases, with 13 bases between them. The CDR3 has 16 residues. Germline V CDR1 and CDR2: LNHNV, YYDKDF (reference sequence). The CDR3 region has the DNA TGTGCCACCAGCAGAGAAATGGCGTCCTTAACAGATACGCAGTATTTT. Protein product: CATSREMASLTDTQYF.

The rearrangement joins TRBV6-1 to TRBJ2-7; 9 nucleotides align to TRBD1. The J segment lost 6 bases and the V segment lost 6 bases, leaving 6 bases of the junction unmatched. CDR1 and CDR2 from the germline V gene are MNHNS and SASEGT. The CDR3 sequence is 13 residues long. The CDR3 sequence is CASRWDRVGEQYF. CDR3 nucleotide sequence: TGTGCCAGCAGATGGGACAGGGTCGGCGAGCAGTACTTC.

The chain has TRBV19 and TRBJ2-7; D is unclear. The CDR3 has 15 residues. The germline V gene encodes CDR1 LNHDA and CDR2 SQIVND (reference sequence). The V end lost 2 bases, the J end lost 2 bases, and 13 bases lay between the germline ends. CDR3 bases: TGTGCCAGTAGTATAACGTGGGTAGGAGCCTACGAGCAGTACTTC. It is translated as CASSITWVGAYEQYF.

The chain is built from TRBV5-5 and TRBJ1-4; weak D call: TRBD1 (5 bases). The CDR3 sequence is 16 residues long. Trimming removed 4 bases at V and 5 bases at J, with 18 bases between. Germline CDR1 reads SGHKS; CDR2 reads YYEKEE (reference sequence). In DNA, the CDR3 is TGTGCCAGCAGCGGAGTCACGCGGGGCATCAATGAAAAACTGTTTTTT. Protein product: CASSGVTRGINEKLFF.

The V call is TRBV2, the J call TRBJ2-4, with D perhaps matching TRBD2 (6 bases). V was trimmed by 2 bases and J by 6 bases, leaving 11 bases between them. The CDR3 extends over 14 amino acids. The germline V gene encodes CDR1 SNHLY and CDR2 FYNNEI. Here the CDR3 reads CASSETGSGNIQYF. The CDR3 DNA sequence: TGTGCCAGCAGTGAAACCGGGAGTGGAAACATTCAGTACTTC. Complete variable domain (other parts from reference TRBV2 and TRBJ2-4): EPEVTQTPSHQVTQMGQEVILRCVPISNHLYFYWYRQILGQKVEFLVSFYNNEISEKSEIFDDQFSVERPDGSNFTLKIRSTKLEDSAMYFCASSETGSGNIQYFGAGTRLSVL.

The genes are TRBV28 and TRBJ2-7; 11 bases align to TRBD2. This CDR3 has 15 residues. V dropped 1 base and J dropped 7; count of bases not matched to a gene: 6. Germline V lookup: CDR1 MDHEN, CDR2 SYDVKM. In DNA form, the CDR3 reads TGTGCCAGCAGTTTATCGGCTAGCGGGAGGAGGGAGCAGTACTTC. Translation: CASSLSASGRREQYF.

This clone has a handful of counts. The chain is built from TRBV6-1 and TRBJ2-2, with 7 bases fitting TRBD1. Trimming removed 6 bases from V and 1 base from J; junction bases left unmatched: 5. Per the germline V gene, CDR1 is MNHNS and CDR2 is SASEGT. This CDR3 region has 15 residues. DNA of the CDR3: TGTGCCAGCAGATTACAGGGGAGGAACACCGGGGAGCTGTTTTTT. Its protein product is CASRLQGRNTGELFF.

The chain joins TRBV15 to TRBJ2-2; D may correspond to TRBD1 or TRBD2 (5 bases each). The CDR3 has 14 residues. Germline CDR1 is LNHNV and CDR2 is YYDKDF (reference sequence). V was cut by 5 bases and J by 3 bases, with 10 bases left in between. The CDR3 DNA reads as TGTGCCACCAGCGGGAGAGGGGACACCGGGGAGCTGTTTTTT. Translating it yields CATSGRGDTGELFF.